What follows are 18 T cell receptor beta chains derived from one specimen sequenced in a study of blood T cell repertoires in COVID-19. The assay was immunoSEQ multiplex PCR, and TCRdb's table has in-frame clones only and misses some. In the table there are about 200,000 clones, around nine tenths of which are singletons. The sequencing sample was made of peripheral blood. These receptors originate from a man in his fifties or sixties with acute or convalescent COVID-19.

The rearrangement joins TRBV19 to TRBJ1-2; a possible D gene is TRBD1 (6 bases). Per germline, CDR1 LNHDA and CDR2 SQIVND (reference sequence). This CDR3 is 13 amino acids long. V lost 3 bases and J 6 bases, leaving 11 bases between the germline ends. CDR3 in DNA: TGTGCCAGTAGTATGTCACAGGGCGATGGCTACACCTTC. Translating it yields CASSMSQGDGYTF.

The chain couples TRBV28 to TRBJ1-1, with D uncertain. Per germline, CDR1 MDHEN and CDR2 SYDVKM. The CDR3 extends over 15 amino acids. V was cut by 4 bases and J by 1 base, with 13 bases left in between. The CDR3 spells CASSSEGAENTEAFF. The CDR3 DNA reads as TGTGCCAGCAGTTCGGAGGGAGCGGAGAACACTGAAGCTTTCTTT. The complete variable domain, with remaining parts taken from reference TRBV28 and TRBJ1-1, reads DVKVTQSSRYLVKRTGEKVFLECVQDMDHENMFWYRQDPGLGLRLIYFSYDVKMKEKGDIPEGYSVSREKKERFSLILESASTNQTSMYLCASSSEGAENTEAFFGQGTRLTVV.

The chain employs TRBV24-1 and TRBJ2-1, with a weak D call TRBD2 (6 bases). V lost 1 base, J lost 5 bases, and 11 bases lay in between. The CDR3 consists of 15 residues. Germline lookup yields CDR1 KGHDR and CDR2 SFDVKD. The CDR3 DNA reads as TGTGCCACCAGTGATTTCCCAGGGAGGAACAATGAGCAGTTCTTC. This encodes CATSDFPGRNNEQFF.

The chain links TRBV15 to TRBJ2-2; perhaps TRBD1 as D (5 bases). Trimming removed 0 bases from V and 4 bases from J, with 9 bases in between. The germline gives CDR1 LNHNV, CDR2 YYDKDF (reference sequence). The CDR3 is 15 residues long. Here the CDR3 reads CATSREGAVTGELFF. The CDR3, as DNA: TGTGCCACCAGCAGAGAAGGGGCTGTCACCGGGGAGCTGTTTTTT.

The table lists this clone with a few counts. V and J are TRBV11-3 and TRBJ1-2, with 7 bases that match TRBD1. The CDR3 has 18 amino acids. Unmatched junction bases numbered 15, after V lost 1 base and J lost 4 bases. Germline lookup yields CDR1 SGHNT and CDR2 YENEEA. CDR3 coding DNA: TGTGCCAGCAGCTTAGTAGGGACAGTCGGCTCTTACTTCTATGGCTACACCTTC. It is translated as CASSLVGTVGSYFYGYTF.

The chain has TRBV19 and TRBJ2-3; D ambiguous. This CDR3 comprises 13 residues. The germline V gene encodes CDR1 LNHDA and CDR2 SQIVND (reference sequence). The germline V and J ends were trimmed by 5 bases and 0 bases, with 6 bases remaining between them. The CDR3 DNA follows: TGTGCCAGTAGTCCAACTAGCACAGATACGCAGTATTTT. It specifies CASSPTSTDTQYF.

This chain links TRBV28 with TRBJ1-5; D possibly corresponds to TRBD1 (6 bases). The V gene's germline CDR1 is MDHEN and CDR2 SYDVKM. V was shortened by 5 bases and J by 4 bases, with 12 bases between the two germline ends. The CDR3 extends over 14 amino acids. The CDR3 nucleotides are TGTGCCAGCAGTAGGGACACTCGTAATCAGCCCCAGCATTTT. Encoded protein: CASSRDTRNQPQHF.

CDR3 sequence reads: CASGLWGGPLSYTF. CDR3 coding DNA: TGTGCTAGTGGTCTGTGGGGGGGGCCCCTGAGCTACACCTTC. This chain connects TRBV12-5 to TRBJ1-2; weak D call: TRBD1 (6 bases). CDR1 and CDR2 (germline): LGHNT, FRNRAP. This CDR3 has 14 amino acids. V was shortened by 5 bases and J by 9 bases, with 19 bases between the two germline ends.

V gene TRBV7-3 combines with J gene TRBJ2-3; 9 positions agree with TRBD1. The CDR3 runs 15 residues. Looked up from germline, CDR1 is SGHTA and CDR2 is FQGTGA. Germline trimming cut 4 bases from V and 4 bases from J; bases unmatched to any gene: 6. The chain's CDR3 is CASSSLGTGPDTQYF. For the CDR3, the DNA is TGTGCCAGCAGCTCCCTGGGGACAGGGCCAGATACGCAGTATTTT.

The chain combines TRBV10-2 with TRBJ1-2; possible D gene TRBD1, 6 bases. V lost 0 bases, J lost 4 bases, and 12 bases lay in between. Germline V gives CDR1 WSHSY, CDR2 SAAADI. The CDR3 runs 15 residues. This CDR3 is CASSESIGGLYGYTF. DNA of the CDR3: TGCGCCAGCAGTGAGTCGATAGGGGGTCTCTATGGCTACACCTTC.

The chain joins TRBV18 to TRBJ2-3; 7 positions match TRBD2. CDR3 length: 16 residues. Trimming cost V 3 bases and J 4 bases; bases outside gene matches: 10. Germline assignment: CDR1 KGHSH and CDR2 LQKENI. In nucleotides, the CDR3 is TGTGCCAGCTCACCGGGGAGTGGCGGGGGATCAGATACGCAGTATTTT. Translation: CASSPGSGGGSDTQYF.

This rearrangement joins TRBV5-1 to TRBJ1-1; 8 bases agree with TRBD1. The V segment lost 5 bases and the J segment 5 bases; nucleotides outside the gene matches: 8. Germline V gene lookup returns CDR1 SGHRS and CDR2 YFSETQ. The CDR3 contains 14 residues. The DNA of the CDR3 is TGCGCCAGCAGTTCCGGACAGGGAGGGACTGAAGCTTTCTTT. Translating it yields CASSSGQGGTEAFF.

V is TRBV5-4 and J is TRBJ2-2; the match to TRBD1 covers 7 bases. J was trimmed by 4 bases and V by 3 bases; bases with no gene match: 15. CDR1 SGHNT and CDR2 YYREEE come from the germline V gene (reference sequence). The CDR3 loop spans 18 amino acids. The CDR3 loop reads CASSSPEQGFRGTGELFF. The CDR3 nucleotides are TGTGCCAGCAGCTCCCCCGAACAGGGGTTTCGAGGCACCGGGGAGCTGTTTTTT.

This chain uses TRBV7-6 with TRBJ2-5; a weak D match, TRBD2 (7 bases). This CDR3 has 18 amino acids. The germline gives CDR1 SGHVS, CDR2 FNYEAQ. V lost 4 bases and J lost 3, with 24 bases in between. The CDR3 sequence is CASSWGAGSGAPKETQYF. CDR3 coding DNA: TGTGCCAGCAGCTGGGGAGCGGGGTCGGGGGCGCCCAAAGAGACCCAGTACTTC.

The V call is TRBV25-1, the J call TRBJ2-3; 10 bases match TRBD2. CDR1 and CDR2 (germline): MGHDK, SYGVNS. The CDR3 extends over 16 amino acids. The ends lost 4 bases at V and 6 bases at J; junction bases unmatched: 10. This chain's CDR3 is CASSGLAGGPADTQYF. As DNA, the CDR3 is TGTGCCAGCAGTGGGTTAGCGGGAGGCCCCGCGGATACGCAGTATTTT. The full variable domain, with the rest looked up from reference TRBV25-1 and TRBJ2-3, is EADIYQTPRYLVIGTGKKITLECSQTMGHDKMYWYQQDPGMELHLIHYSYGVNSTEKGDLSSESTVSRIRTEHFPLTLESARPSHTSQYLCASSGLAGGPADTQYFGPGTRLTVL.

The chain carries TRBV2 and TRBJ1-4; unclear D gene. Germline loops: CDR1 SNHLY, CDR2 FYNNEI. CDR3 length equals 14 residues. Trimming pared 10 bases from V and 7 bases from J, leaving 19 bases between. The CDR3 nucleotides are TGTGCCATAGGGAGCGGGTCCGGGAGTGAAAAACTGTTTTTT. Protein product: CAIGSGSGSEKLFF.

The V gene is TRBV7-9, the J gene TRBJ1-1, with 7 bases lining up with TRBD1. CDR3 size: 13 residues. Germline trimming cut 4 bases from V and 3 bases from J; bases unmatched to any gene: 2. The germline V gene encodes CDR1 SEHNR and CDR2 FQNEAQ (reference sequence). The CDR3 loop reads CASSWTGDTEAFF. The CDR3, as DNA: TGTGCCAGCAGCTGGACAGGCGACACTGAAGCTTTCTTT. Drawing the rest from reference TRBV7-9 and TRBJ1-1, the complete variable domain is DTGVSQNPRHKITKRGQNVTFRCDPISEHNRLYWYRQTLGQGPEFLTYFQNEAQLEKSRLLSDRFSAERPKGSFSTLEIQRTEQGDSAMYLCASSWTGDTEAFFGQGTRLTVV.

This chain connects TRBV10-3 to TRBJ2-2; 7 bases map to TRBD1. V shed 3 bases and J 4 bases; nucleotides not matched to a gene: 2. Germline CDR1 ENHRY, CDR2 SYGVKD. The CDR3 length is 14 residues. The chain's CDR3 is CAISEGGGTGELFF. DNA of the CDR3: TGTGCCATCAGTGAAGGGGGCGGCACCGGGGAGCTGTTTTTT.